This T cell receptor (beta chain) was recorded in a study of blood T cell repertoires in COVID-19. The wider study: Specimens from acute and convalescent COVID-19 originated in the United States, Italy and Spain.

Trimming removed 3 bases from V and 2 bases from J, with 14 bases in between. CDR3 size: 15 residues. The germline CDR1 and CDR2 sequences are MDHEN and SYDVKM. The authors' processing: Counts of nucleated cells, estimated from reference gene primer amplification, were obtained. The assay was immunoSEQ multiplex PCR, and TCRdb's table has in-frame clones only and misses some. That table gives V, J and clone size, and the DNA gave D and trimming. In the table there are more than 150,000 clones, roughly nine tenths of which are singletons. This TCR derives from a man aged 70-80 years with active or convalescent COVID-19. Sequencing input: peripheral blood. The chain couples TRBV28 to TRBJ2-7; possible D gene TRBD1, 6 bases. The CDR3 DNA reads TGTGCCAGCAGTTTGACAGGACCCCCTACCTACGAGCAGTACTTC. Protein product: CASSLTGPPTYEQYF.